This is a list of T cell receptor beta chains from one sample in a study of T cells in Graves' hyperthyroidism and ophthalmopathy. From the multiplex PCR reads, TCRdb called clonotypes with MiXCR, one entry per CDR3 protein. The sample contains under 300,000 distinct CDR3 sequences, approximately 23% of which appear only once. Input material: blood. All receptors derive from a man between 25 and 39 years old with Graves' ophthalmopathy. The CDR3 runs from the conserved cysteine through the conserved F or W. The D gene is left open where the match is weak. Expanded clones get a size class; other rows say once, few or many, or leave the size out.

CATSDFGLAGKNEQFF	TGTGCCACCAGTGATTTCGGACTAGCGGGTAAAAATGAGCAGTTCTTC	TRBV24-1	few	TRBJ2-1	TRBD2	16
CACSAAGGQETQYF	TGTGCCTGCAGTGCGGCGGGAGGACAAGAGACCCAGTACTTC	TRBV6-2/TRBV6-3	-	TRBJ2-5	TRBD2	14
CASSQDGALNQPQHF	TGTGCCAGCAGCCAAGACGGGGCCCTCAATCAGCCCCAGCATTTT	TRBV3-1	-	TRBJ1-5	-	15
CASSIPPPGRGVDLYEQYF	TGTGCCAGCAGCATCCCCCCCCCAGGGAGAGGTGTGGACCTATACGAGCAGTACTTC	TRBV28	many	TRBJ2-7	-	19
CAWNLQGAGTEAFF	TGTGCCTGGAATCTACAGGGGGCGGGGACTGAAGCTTTCTTT	TRBV30	few	TRBJ1-1	TRBD1	14
CATSDSSGGTYNEQFF	TGTGCCACCAGTGATAGTTCGGGAGGGACCTACAATGAGCAGTTCTTC	TRBV24-1	few	TRBJ2-1	TRBD2	16
CASSFVGVYNEQFF	TGTGCCAGCAGCTTCGTGGGGGTGTACAATGAGCAGTTCTTC	TRBV7-8	many	TRBJ2-1	-	14
CASSYSRPWEKLFF	TGTGCCAGCAGTTACTCTCGGCCTTGGGAAAAACTGTTTTTT	TRBV6-5	-	TRBJ1-4	-	14
CSARDTWDTEAFF	TGCAGTGCTAGAGATACTTGGGACACTGAAGCTTTCTTT	TRBV20-1	few	TRBJ1-1	-	13
CASSLALGRRTDTQYF	TGTGCCAGCAGCTTAGCGCTGGGCCGACGCACAGATACGCAGTATTTT	TRBV7-2	-	TRBJ2-3	-	16
CSATLLGLAGPSDTQYF	TGCAGTGCCACCTTATTAGGACTAGCGGGACCCTCAGATACGCAGTATTTT	TRBV20-1	many	TRBJ2-3	TRBD2	17
CASSSLLAAPYEQYF	TGTGCCAGCAGCTCCTTACTAGCGGCCCCCTACGAGCAGTACTTC	TRBV11-2	many	TRBJ2-7	TRBD2	15
CASSETGENYGYTF	TGTGCCAGCAGTGAGACAGGGGAGAACTATGGCTACACCTTC	TRBV12-3/TRBV12-4	few	TRBJ1-2	TRBD1	14
CSVGALAGPNEQFF	TGCAGCGTTGGGGCACTAGCGGGCCCCAATGAGCAGTTCTTC	TRBV29-1	few	TRBJ2-1	TRBD2	14
CSAPWTSGRVNEQFF	TGCAGTGCTCCTTGGACTAGCGGGAGGGTCAATGAGCAGTTCTTC	TRBV20-1	few	TRBJ2-1	TRBD2	15
CASSLVGDYTF	TGTGCCAGCAGCTTGGTTGGTGACTACACCTTC	TRBV5-6	-	TRBJ1-2	-	11
CSVIPLLNTEAFF	TGCAGCGTTATCCCCTTGTTGAACACTGAAGCTTTCTTT	TRBV29-1	-	TRBJ1-1	-	13
CASSLGREGTVQREAFF	TGTGCCAGCAGCTTGGGTAGGGAGGGGACAGTGCAACGTGAAGCTTTCTTT	TRBV5-5	few	TRBJ1-1	TRBD1	17
CASSKGQAQETQYF	TGTGCCAGCAGCAAGGGACAGGCCCAAGAGACCCAGTACTTC	TRBV11-1	many	TRBJ2-5	TRBD1	14
CVSSFGTPLRAAYQETQYF	TGTGTCAGCAGTTTTGGAACCCCCTTAAGGGCCGCGTACCAAGAGACCCAGTACTTC	TRBV27	-	TRBJ2-5	-	19
CAWSGLAGGTGELFF	TGTGCCTGGAGTGGACTAGCGGGAGGCACCGGGGAGCTGTTTTTT	TRBV30	many	TRBJ2-2	TRBD2	15
CAFDLKSNQPQHF	TGTGCTTTCGACCTAAAGAGCAATCAGCCCCAGCATTTT	TRBV30	-	TRBJ1-5	-	13
CASSRRQGSYEQYF	TGTGCCAGCAGCCGGCGACAGGGATCCTACGAGCAGTACTTC	TRBV7-9	few	TRBJ2-7	TRBD1	14
CASPLGAEAFF	TGTGCCAGTCCTTTGGGAGCTGAAGCTTTCTTT	TRBV19	-	TRBJ1-1	-	11
CAWSVQSTATNEKLFF	TGTGCCTGGAGTGTACAGTCTACCGCAACTAATGAAAAACTGTTTTTT	TRBV30	many	TRBJ1-4	-	16
CASSLREDAFFAGELFF	TGTGCCAGCAGCTTAAGAGAAGACGCCTTCTTCGCCGGGGAGCTGTTTTTT	TRBV7-9	-	TRBJ2-2	-	17
CASTRLFGEQFF	TGTGCCAGCACAAGGCTGTTTGGGGAGCAGTTCTTC	TRBV2	many	TRBJ2-1	-	12
CAGSRDPISPLHF	TGTGCCGGCAGCCGGGACCCAATTTCACCCCTCCACTTT	TRBV2	once	TRBJ1-6	-	13
CASSPTSGRAGYTDTQYF	TGTGCCAGCAGTCCCACTAGCGGGAGGGCCGGTTACACAGATACGCAGTATTTT	TRBV27	-	TRBJ2-3	TRBD2	18
CASSLSSALHEQYF	TGTGCCAGCAGTTTATCGAGTGCGTTGCACGAGCAGTACTTC	TRBV6-5	-	TRBJ2-7	-	14
CASSPGWLTSGSGSDTQYF	TGTGCCAGCAGCCCCGGGTGGTTAACTAGCGGGAGCGGATCAGATACGCAGTATTTT	TRBV3-1	-	TRBJ2-3	TRBD2	19
CASSIGRGTSTSEQYF	TGTGCCAGTAGTATAGGTAGGGGGACTAGTACCTCCGAGCAGTACTTC	TRBV19	-	TRBJ2-7	TRBD2	16
CASSDTRREGGNEQFF	TGTGCCAGCAGCGATACTCGAAGGGAAGGGGGCAATGAGCAGTTCTTC	TRBV25-1	-	TRBJ2-1	-	16
CASSQAWTSYEQYF	TGTGCCAGCAGCCAAGCCTGGACTAGCTACGAGCAGTACTTC	TRBV3-1	-	TRBJ2-7	TRBD2	14
CASTPTGGYGYTF	TGTGCCAGCACCCCGACAGGGGGCTATGGCTACACCTTC	TRBV27	-	TRBJ1-2	TRBD1	13
CAWTGGSALSYNEQFF	TGTGCCTGGACGGGCGGGAGCGCACTCTCCTACAATGAGCAGTTCTTC	TRBV30	-	TRBJ2-1	TRBD2	16
CASIISVTSYEQYF	TGTGCCAGCATTATTAGCGTCACCTCCTACGAGCAGTACTTC	TRBV6-9	-	TRBJ2-7	-	14
CSAHRDYRTSSYNEQFF	TGCAGTGCTCACCGGGACTACCGAACAAGCTCCTACAATGAGCAGTTCTTC	TRBV20-1	-	TRBJ2-1	TRBD2	17
CSVTLGGTAFYEQYF	TGCAGCGTTACTTTGGGGGGGACAGCCTTCTACGAGCAGTACTTC	TRBV29-1	few	TRBJ2-7	-	15
CASSNGRRKYNEQFF	TGTGCCAGCAGCAATGGGCGGAGAAAATACAATGAGCAGTTCTTC	TRBV28	-	TRBJ2-1	-	15
CASSQELAGDTQYF	TGTGCCAGCAGCCAAGAACTAGCGGGAGATACGCAGTATTTT	TRBV3-1	-	TRBJ2-3	TRBD2	14
CAWRGTGGWETQYF	TGTGCCTGGAGAGGGACAGGGGGGTGGGAGACCCAGTACTTC	TRBV30	few	TRBJ2-5	TRBD1	14
CSARDGAGHSYEQYF	TGCAGTGCTAGAGATGGGGCGGGACACTCCTACGAGCAGTACTTC	TRBV20-1	-	TRBJ2-7	-	15
CASSFVPAGVGTGELFF	TGTGCCAGCAGCTTCGTTCCAGCGGGAGTTGGGACCGGGGAGCTGTTTTTT	TRBV7-3	medium-sized	TRBJ2-2	TRBD2	17
CASSPLELAGETGEQFF	TGTGCCAGCAGTCCGCTCGAATTAGCGGGAGAAACGGGTGAGCAGTTCTTC	TRBV28	many	TRBJ2-1	TRBD2	17
CASSLGVLNEQFF	TGTGCCAGCAGCTTAGGGGTCCTCAATGAGCAGTTCTTC	TRBV7-9	few	TRBJ2-1	-	13
CASSLGSGTGQYEQYF	TGTGCCAGCAGCTTAGGATCCGGGACAGGGCAATACGAGCAGTACTTC	TRBV7-9	few	TRBJ2-7	TRBD1	16
CASRRALSYNEQFF	TGTGCCAGCAGGCGGGCGCTCTCCTACAATGAGCAGTTCTTC	TRBV2	-	TRBJ2-1	-	14
CASSPRDRGNEQFF	TGTGCCAGCAGCCCCCGGGACAGGGGAAATGAGCAGTTCTTC	TRBV7-9	few	TRBJ2-1	TRBD1	14
CASSYLGTSVTGELFF	TGTGCCAGCAGTTACCTTGGGACATCAGTCACCGGGGAGCTGTTTTTT	TRBV28	many	TRBJ2-2	-	16
CASSYGGGQNTEAFF	TGTGCCAGCAGTTACGGGGGGGGGCAGAACACTGAAGCTTTCTTT	TRBV6-5	-	TRBJ1-1	-	15
CSVRTSSGANVLTF	TGCAGCGTCAGGACAAGCTCTGGGGCCAACGTCCTGACTTTC	TRBV29-1	few	TRBJ2-6	-	14